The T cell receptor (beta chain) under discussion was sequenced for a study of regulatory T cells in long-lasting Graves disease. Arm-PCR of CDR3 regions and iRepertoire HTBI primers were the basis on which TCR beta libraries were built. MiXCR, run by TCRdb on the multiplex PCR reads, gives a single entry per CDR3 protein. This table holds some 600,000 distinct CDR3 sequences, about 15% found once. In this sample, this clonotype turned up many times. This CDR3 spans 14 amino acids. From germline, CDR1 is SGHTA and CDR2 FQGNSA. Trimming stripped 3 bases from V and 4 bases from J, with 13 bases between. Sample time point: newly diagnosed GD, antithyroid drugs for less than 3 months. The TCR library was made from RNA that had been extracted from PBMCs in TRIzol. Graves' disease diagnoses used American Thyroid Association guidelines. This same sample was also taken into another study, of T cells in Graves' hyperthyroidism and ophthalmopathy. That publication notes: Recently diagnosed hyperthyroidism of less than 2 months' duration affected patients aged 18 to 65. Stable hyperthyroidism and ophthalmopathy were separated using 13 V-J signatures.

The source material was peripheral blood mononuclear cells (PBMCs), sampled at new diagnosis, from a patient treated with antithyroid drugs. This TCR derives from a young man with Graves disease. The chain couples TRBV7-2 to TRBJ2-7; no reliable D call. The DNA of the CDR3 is TGTGCCAGCAGCTTGGCCCTATTTGGGTACGAGCAGTACTTC. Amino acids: CASSLALFGYEQYF.